Listed below are T cell receptor beta chains from one sample, sequenced in a study of vaccination and CD4 T cells after COVID-19. In TCRdb, the PCR reads were re-called with MiXCR into one record per CDR3 protein. The repertoire holds around 19,000 distinct CDR3 sequences, around 52% seen once, with 15% to 20% in the top ten. Antigens for these TCRs are unknown. Material for sequencing was CD4+ T cells from blood, cultured in vitro. The receptors here all came from a human donor who had recovered from COVID-19. Both conserved end residues are part of each CDR3. The D gene is left open where the match is weak. Size tells how often a clone was seen (once, few, many) or the class of an expanded clone, and some rows leave it out.

size | J | D | V | CDR3 | DNA
NA | TRBJ2-3 | TRBD2 | TRBV6-4 | CASSPVGGGADTQYF | TGTGCCAGCAGCCCAGTAGGCGGGGGAGCAGATACGCAGTATTTT
NA | TRBJ2-5 | NA | TRBV20-1 | CSASTGGRETQYF | TGCAGTGCTAGTACGGGGGGCCGGGAGACCCAGTACTTC
NA | TRBJ2-6 | NA | TRBV6-5 | CASSYTGRSGANVLTF | TGTGCCAGCAGTTACACAGGACGCTCTGGGGCCAACGTCCTGACTTTC
few | TRBJ1-1 | TRBD1 | TRBV10-3 | CATTGGVGNTEAFF | TGTGCCACCACAGGGGGGGTGGGGAACACTGAAGCTTTCTTT
few | TRBJ1-1 | TRBD1 | TRBV18 | CASSGQGNTEAFF | TGTGCCAGCTCAGGACAGGGGAACACTGAAGCTTTCTTT
NA | TRBJ1-1 | TRBD1 | TRBV5-1 | CASRVGDRGQALNTEAFF | TGCGCCAGCAGAGTCGGAGACCGCGGACAGGCCTTGAACACTGAAGCTTTCTTT
NA | TRBJ1-5 | NA | TRBV27 | CASRPQGTYSNQPQHF | TGTGCCAGCAGGCCACAGGGAACCTATAGCAATCAGCCCCAGCATTTT
NA | TRBJ1-6 | TRBD1 | TRBV27 | CASSPSLWTGASYNSPLHF | TGTGCCAGCAGTCCCAGTCTTTGGACAGGCGCCTCCTATAATTCACCCCTCCACTTT
few | TRBJ1-1 | TRBD1 | TRBV6-1 | CASRGGMNTEAFF | TGTGCCAGCAGAGGGGGCATGAACACTGAAGCTTTCTTT
once | TRBJ1-5 | NA | TRBV7-9 | CASSRDKGNQPQHF | TGTGCCAGCAGCAGGGACAAGGGCAATCAGCCCCAGCATTTT
once | TRBJ2-6 | NA | TRBV5-8 | CASSLLSASGANVLTF | TGTGCCAGCAGCTTGCTATCGGCCTCTGGGGCCAACGTCCTGACTTTC
NA | TRBJ1-1 | NA | TRBV2 | CASSEQGLGTEAFF | TGTGCCAGCAGTGAACAAGGGCTAGGCACTGAAGCTTTCTTT
NA | TRBJ2-7 | NA | TRBV11-2 | CASSLVGSTYEQYF | TGTGCCAGCAGCTTAGTCGGTAGCACCTACGAGCAGTACTTC
NA | TRBJ2-1 | TRBD2 | TRBV10-2 | CASTGAGGGAFF | TGCGCCAGCACCGGGGCGGGAGGGGGGGCGTTCTTC
NA | TRBJ2-2 | TRBD1 | TRBV15 | CATSRVGGSYRGYTGELFF | TGTGCCACCAGCAGAGTAGGGGGCAGCTACAGGGGCTACACCGGGGAGCTGTTTTTT
few | TRBJ2-2 | NA | TRBV6-1 | CASSHRGEGTGELFF | TGTGCCAGCAGTCACAGGGGGGAGGGCACCGGGGAGCTGTTTTTT
NA | TRBJ1-6 | NA | TRBV6-2/TRBV6-3 | CASSQNSGNSPLHF | TGTGCCAGCAGTCAGAACTCAGGCAATTCACCCCTCCACTTT
NA | TRBJ1-2 | NA | TRBV6-2/TRBV6-3 | CASTPPGGGNYGYTF | TGTGCCAGCACACCCCCCGGCGGAGGTAACTATGGCTACACCTTC
few | TRBJ1-5 | TRBD1 | TRBV20-1 | CSASRTGGYSNQPQHF | TGCAGTGCTAGTAGGACAGGGGGCTATAGCAATCAGCCCCAGCATTTT
few | TRBJ2-3 | NA | TRBV24-1 | CATSVLSTDTQYF | TGTGCCACCAGTGTCTTGAGCACAGATACGCAGTATTTT
few | TRBJ1-2 | NA | TRBV6-1 | CASTPAGGRGYTF | TGTGCCAGCACCCCCGCGGGGGGACGAGGCTACACCTTC
few | TRBJ2-1 | NA | TRBV11-2 | CASSALTGAYNEQFF | TGTGCCAGCAGCGCCCTGACAGGTGCCTACAATGAGCAGTTCTTC
NA | TRBJ1-1 | TRBD1 | TRBV5-1 | CASSTRGQEGAFF | TGCGCCAGCAGCACCAGGGGGCAAGAAGGAGCTTTCTTT
NA | TRBJ1-2 | TRBD1 | TRBV12-3/TRBV12-4 | CASSREQGANYGYTF | TGTGCCAGCAGCAGAGAACAGGGGGCGAACTATGGCTACACCTTC
NA | TRBJ1-1 | TRBD1 | TRBV20-1 | CRVRQGFTEAFF | TGCAGGGTTAGACAGGGATTCACTGAAGCTTTCTTT
few | TRBJ2-5 | TRBD2 | TRBV10-3 | CAISESASGFQETQYF | TGTGCCATCAGTGAGTCGGCTAGCGGATTCCAAGAGACCCAGTACTTC
NA | TRBJ1-4 | NA | TRBV20-1 | CSAYKTDTANEKLFF | TGCAGTGCTTATAAAACAGACACTGCTAATGAAAAACTGTTTTTT
NA | TRBJ2-6 | NA | TRBV24-1 | CATSDPSGANVLTF | TGTGCCACCAGTGACCCATCTGGGGCCAACGTCCTGACTTTC
NA | TRBJ2-3 | TRBD2 | TRBV5-6 | CASSPIAGAPDTQYF | TGTGCCAGCAGCCCTATAGCGGGAGCACCAGATACGCAGTATTTT
NA | TRBJ2-6 | NA | TRBV9 | CASSVAGSGANVLTF | TGTGCCAGCAGCGTAGCAGGTTCCGGGGCCAACGTCCTGACTTTC
few | TRBJ1-1 | NA | TRBV20-1 | CSASSGAARGTEAFF | TGCAGTGCCTCCTCAGGGGCAGCAAGAGGAACTGAAGCTTTCTTT
NA | TRBJ2-3 | NA | TRBV10-2 | CASSQGTSTDTQYF | TGCGCCAGCAGTCAAGGGACGAGCACAGATACGCAGTATTTT
NA | TRBJ2-7 | TRBD1 | TRBV2 | CASSPGTEGEQYF | TGTGCCAGCAGTCCCGGGACAGAAGGCGAGCAGTACTTC
NA | TRBJ2-1 | NA | TRBV27 | CASSLQWGVEQFF | TGTGCCAGCAGTTTACAGTGGGGGGTTGAGCAGTTCTTC